This T cell receptor (beta chain) emerged from a study of beta chain features in type 1 diabetes (dated by TCRdb to the late 2010s). Regarding the complete study: Mean age, gender distribution, total cell number and subset yield did not differ between patients and healthy donors. Across all samples, 90 million to 130 million sorted cells were examined, and cell number per subset correlated strongly with RNA yield. In the study, recently diagnosed type 1 diabetes patients and matched healthy donors were compared on the TCRB repertoires of their sorted circulating CD4+ T cell subsets. Whereas all 30 or so donors provided naive and central memory subsets, regulatory and stem cell-like memory subsets were isolated from just 8 patients and about 8 healthy donors. What the study reported, not specific to this receptor: The naive, central memory and regulatory TCRB repertoires appeared to resemble one another more closely among patients than among healthy donors. Because cDNA was sequenced instead of genomic DNA, highly expressing activated cells could be over-represented, though the groups showed no difference in activation or CD3 levels. A moderate but significant shortening of TCRB CDR3 length was observed in type 1 diabetes patients in all four CD4+ subsets. Shorter templates might have been favored by PCR, but patient and control samples were amplified and corrected together, so both groups would have been affected equally by any skew. At VDJ recombination sites, patients with type 1 diabetes made fewer insertions and deleted more nucleotides, a pattern implying thymic rearrangement abnormalities. Only small numbers of individuals were included in the HLA sub-analyses, which left unresolved whether HLA type had any influence on TCRB rearrangement.

From each donor, a single peripheral blood sample of about 110 mL on average was drawn into heparinised tubes. A BD FACSAria II and a panel including CD45RO, CCR7, CD25, CD127, CD95 and CD27 were used to sort naive, central memory, regulatory and stem cell-like memory CD4+ T cells. Purity was above 95% for every sorted population. Right away, PBMCs were isolated by Lymphoprep density gradient centrifugation and were stained directly, with no culture step. Samples were stained and sorted in pairs, with one healthy donor and one patient per experiment, so that batch effects were minimized. The entire amount of isolated RNA was reverse transcribed using the High Capacity cDNA Reverse Transcription Kit, so the sequenced TCRB transcripts were expressed ones. Deep immunoSEQ sequencing was applied to naive, central memory and regulatory T cell samples, giving an average of roughly 3.6 million total reads per sample. Sorted cells were lysed in RLT buffer and RNA was extracted with DNase-treated RNeasy Micro or Mini kits, depending on cell number. Each cell subset was processed separately to prevent cross-contamination, with patient and healthy donor samples processed together. Using the immunoSEQ multiplex PCR, TCRB sequences were amplified from cDNA into 87-bp fragments spanning the CDR3 region. Amplicons were sequenced on the Illumina HiSeq platform. The study's processing was this. Synthetic template baselines were used to correct PCR bias computationally, reads within Hamming distance 2 were collapsed together, and singletons that could not be merged were discarded. By aligning reads against IMGT, V, D and J genes, CDR3 length, and insertions or deletions at six rearrangement sites were assigned. Clonotype counts were normalized to sorted cell number within each subset before computing true diversity and Gini coefficients with the tcR R package. The overlap coefficient, calculated on TCRB nucleotide sequences, was used to measure repertoire sharing. As a proxy for the pre-selection repertoire, out-of-frame TCRB sequences from naive cells were analyzed. The clones in this table, taken by TCRdb from immuneACCESS, are in-frame only. Not every clone is retained; where verified, under half of the shortfall comes from an unresolved V gene, and the cause of the rest is unknown. V and J calls and clone size are as listed in that table; D and trimming were resolved from the DNA. The sample table lists about 900,000 clones, about 17% of them with a count of one. Together, the top ten hold 0.02% to 0.025% of the sample.

V has 3 bases trimmed and J has 5 bases trimmed; junction bases matching no gene number 9. The CDR3 has 15 amino acids, counting the end cysteine and phenylalanine. The only DNA kept is the CDR3, 45 bases in frame from the first base. The CDR1 and CDR2 encoded by the germline V gene are MGHDK and SYGVNS. The sample holds one count of this clone. This clone's antigen is unknown. Within one base of it there is no much larger clone, and no base qualities were kept. The V and J segments used are TRBV25-1 and TRBJ2-7; a stretch of 8 junction bases matches TRBD1. Sequencing used naive CD4+ T cells from blood. Explained via the paper, the cell subset or site label denotes: true naive CD4+ T cells. This clonotype originated in a woman aged 18-30 years in good health. The CDR3: CASSDRTGYIHEQYF. Read as DNA, the sequence is TGTGCCAGCAGTGATCGGACAGGGTATATCCACGAGCAGTACTTC.